These 31 T cell receptor beta chains were all obtained from the same sample, sequenced in a study of spatial heterogeneity in lung cancer. Time point denoted: sample taken at primary tumor resection. The study sequenced unsorted whole RNA from tumor, nontumor lung or frozen PBMC. Each CDR3 protein gets one entry after TCRdb re-called the 5' RACE reads with MiXCR. The repertoire consists of approximately 39,000 distinct CDR3 sequences, with about 5.8% occurring once and the leading ten covering 11%. The sample in question was PBMCs, obtained at surgery. Receptors were obtained from a male donor with early-stage non-small cell lung cancer.

This clonotype was seen at least ten times. The J gene is TRBJ2-7, the V gene TRBV6-2 or TRBV6-3, with a possible D match to TRBD1 (6 bases). V was cut by 4 bases and J by 2 bases, with 15 bases left in between. Germline V lookup: CDR1 MNHEY, CDR2 SVGEGT. This CDR3 comprises 15 residues. The CDR3 DNA follows: TGTGCCAGCAGTTTCGGACAGCGAAAGACCTACGAGCAGTACTTC. Translated, it gives CASSFGQRKTYEQYF.

This clonotype was observed many times. The V call is TRBV20-1, the J call TRBJ1-1, with 7 bases matching TRBD1. Per germline, CDR1 DFQATT and CDR2 SNEGSKA (reference sequence). The CDR3 length is 13 residues. Losses at the gene ends were 0 bases for V and 11 bases for J; bases not matched to a gene: 9. CDR3 coding DNA: TGCAGTGCTAGAGATCCCCCGCGCAGGGGGGCTTTCTTT. It encodes CSARDPPRRGAFF.

This clonotype has more than one count but fewer than ten. This rearrangement joins TRBV7-2 to TRBJ2-4, with D perhaps matching TRBD2 (6 bases). The CDR3 length is 18 residues. The germline V gene encodes CDR1 SGHTA and CDR2 FQGNSA. Trimming took off 5 bases at V and 0 bases at J, with 20 bases between the two ends. CDR3 DNA sequence: TGTGCCAGCAGCCAGAGGGGAGGAACGGCTCTAGCCAAAAACATTCAGTACTTC. Residues: CASSQRGGTALAKNIQYF.

This clonotype was picked up many times. CDR3 region: CAWRGGTEAFF. The CDR3 DNA reads as TGTGCCTGGAGAGGGGGCACTGAAGCTTTCTTT. V usage is TRBV30 and J usage is TRBJ1-1; TRBD1 is a possible D gene (6 bases). CDR3 size: 11 residues. Trimming stripped 3 bases from V and 4 bases from J, with 6 bases between. In germline, CDR1 is GTSNPN, CDR2 SVGIG (reference sequence).

This clonotype was observed a few times. The genes are TRBV14 and TRBJ1-6; TRBD1 aligns across 7 bases. Germline values: CDR1 SGHDN, CDR2 FVKESK. V was clipped by 3 bases and J by 4 bases; unmatched bases: 9. The CDR3 has 17 amino acids. CDR3 nucleotides: TGTGCCAGCAGCCAGTACACAGGGGTCCCTTATAATTCACCCCTCCACTTT. Its translation is CASSQYTGVPYNSPLHF.

The genes are TRBV11-1 and TRBJ1-2; D is possibly TRBD1 (6 bases). Trimming took 4 bases from V and 4 from J, leaving 10 bases between them. The CDR3 is made up of 13 amino acids. Germline CDR1 SGHAT, CDR2 FQDESV (reference sequence). The CDR3 protein is CASSSTGLYGYTF. CDR3 coding DNA: TGTGCCAGCAGCTCGACAGGCCTCTATGGCTACACCTTC.

This clonotype was observed at least ten times. The rearrangement joins TRBV30 to TRBJ1-2, with 8 bases fitting TRBD1. Germline CDR1 and CDR2: GTSNPN and SVGIG (reference sequence). This CDR3 spans 14 amino acids. The V gene end was trimmed by 1 base and the J gene end by 4 bases; junction bases not matched to a gene: 5. The CDR3 region is CAWSEWTGLYGYTF. In nucleotides, the CDR3 is TGTGCCTGGAGTGAGTGGACAGGGCTCTATGGCTACACCTTC.

This clonotype was seen many times. The chain employs TRBV4-3 and TRBJ2-7; TRBD1 agrees at 9 bases. Unmatched junction bases numbered 4, after V lost 3 bases and J lost 4 bases. The CDR3 runs to 14 residues. Germline V lookup: CDR1 LGHNA, CDR2 YSLEER. CDR3 loop: CASSHRDRDYEQYF. CDR3 in DNA: TGCGCCAGCAGCCATCGGGACAGGGATTACGAGCAGTACTTC.

In this sample, this clonotype turned up many times. This chain uses TRBV30 with TRBJ2-3; D is unresolved. Germline loops: CDR1 GTSNPN, CDR2 SVGIG (reference sequence). Trimming pared 2 bases from V and 4 bases from J, leaving 7 bases between. This CDR3 spans 12 amino acids. CDR3 sequence reads: CAWSPGSDTQYF. CDR3 nucleotide sequence: TGTGCCTGGAGTCCCGGATCAGATACGCAGTATTTT.

This clonotype was counted many times. The genes are TRBV4-2 and TRBJ2-3, with 10 bases that match TRBD2. The length of the CDR3 is 18 residues. CDR1 is LGHNA, CDR2 YNFKEQ, per germline. J was trimmed by 2 bases and V by 0 bases; bases with no gene match: 8. CDR3 loop: CASSQETLAGVSTDTQYF. CDR3 nucleotide sequence: TGTGCCAGCAGCCAAGAAACTCTAGCGGGGGTTTCCACAGATACGCAGTATTTT.

This clonotype was picked up many times. The chain has TRBV4-1 and TRBJ1-4; TRBD1 matches 8 bases. Germline assignment: CDR1 MGHRA and CDR2 YSYEKL. The CDR3 consists of 13 residues. Trimming removed 4 bases from V and 16 bases from J; junction bases left unmatched: 11. The CDR3 sequence is CASSPGQGETRFF. The DNA of the CDR3 is TGCGCCAGCAGCCCCGGACAGGGTGAGACTCGGTTTTTT.

This clonotype was counted many times. The rearrangement joins TRBV5-1 to TRBJ1-4; D is unresolved. CDR1 and CDR2 (germline): SGHRS, YFSETQ. This CDR3 comprises 14 residues. V was shortened by 0 bases and J by 5 bases, with 8 bases between the two germline ends. The CDR3 nucleotides read TGCGCCAGCAGCTTGGGACGGGAGAATGAAAAACTGTTTTTT. This gives the protein CASSLGRENEKLFF.

The table lists this clonotype with many counts. The chain recombines TRBV4-1 with TRBJ1-3, with 9 positions matching TRBD1. V shed 0 bases and J 1 base; nucleotides not matched to a gene: 7. This CDR3 has 18 residues. From germline, CDR1 is MGHRA and CDR2 YSYEKL. CDR3 protein: CASSQESWTGASGNTIYF. CDR3 DNA: TGCGCCAGCAGCCAAGAATCTTGGACAGGGGCGTCTGGAAACACCATATATTTT.

This clonotype was detected ten times or more. This chain uses TRBV27 with TRBJ2-6; D uncertain. This CDR3 contains 15 residues. Germline values: CDR1 MNHEY, CDR2 SMNVEV (reference sequence). The V and J ends lost 6 bases and 0 bases respectively, with 9 bases between them. The CDR3 DNA sequence: TGTGCCAGCAGGGACGGAAACTCTGGGGCCAACGTCCTGACTTTC. Its protein is CASRDGNSGANVLTF.

This clonotype was observed at least ten times. This rearrangement joins TRBV2 to TRBJ1-4, with D maybe TRBD1 (6 bases). Trimming stripped 6 bases from V and 6 bases from J, with 14 bases between. CDR1 is SNHLY and CDR2 is FYNNEI in the germline V gene. CDR3 length: 14 residues. The CDR3 DNA sequence: TGTGCCAGCAGGAACAGGGTAGGGGATGAAAAACTGTTTTTT. This translates into CASRNRVGDEKLFF.

This clonotype was seen a few times. J is TRBJ1-6 and V is TRBV3-1; TRBD1 aligns across 11 bases. The CDR3 covers 15 residues. Germline assignment: CDR1 LGHDT and CDR2 YNNKEL (reference sequence). J was trimmed by 6 bases and V by 4 bases; bases with no gene match: 2. The CDR3 DNA reads as TGTGCCAGCAGCCCAGGGACAGGGGGTAATTCACCCCTCCACTTT. It yields the protein CASSPGTGGNSPLHF.

Ten or more counts support this clonotype. V is TRBV7-6 and J is TRBJ2-3; TRBD2 matches at 16 bases. This CDR3 spans 16 amino acids. V gave up 5 bases and J gave up 4 bases; unmatched junction bases: 3. CDR1 is SGHVS and CDR2 is FNYEAQ in the germline V gene. CDR3 coding DNA: TGTGCCAGCAGCCCTGGGACTAGCGGGGGGGCAGATACGCAGTATTTT. Its translation: CASSPGTSGGADTQYF.

This clonotype was found a few times. This chain connects TRBV12-3 or TRBV12-4 to TRBJ1-3, with no clear D. V was pared by 3 bases and J by 4 bases, with 4 bases between. CDR3 length equals 12 residues. CDR3 coding DNA: TGTGCCAGCAGTTTGTCCGGAAACACCATATATTTT. Protein: CASSLSGNTIYF.

This clonotype was counted at least ten times. The chain uses TRBV5-4 and TRBJ1-1, with D possibly TRBD1 on 5 matching bases. Germline V gene lookup returns CDR1 SGHNT and CDR2 YYREEE (reference sequence). The CDR3 is 15 amino acids. V gave up 2 bases and J gave up 7 bases, with 18 bases separating them. The CDR3 protein is CASSFRFRDRIEAFF. The CDR3 nucleotides read TGTGCCAGCAGCTTCAGATTCCGGGACCGAATTGAAGCTTTCTTT.

This clonotype has at least ten counts. The chain links TRBV10-1 to TRBJ2-1, with 11 bases matching TRBD1. Germline CDR1 is WNHNN and CDR2 is SYGVQD (reference sequence). Trimming cost V 3 bases and J 6 bases; bases outside gene matches: 4. The CDR3 runs to 15 residues. The CDR3 coding sequence is TGCGCCAGCAGTGACACGGACAGGGGGCGCAATGAGCAGTTCTTC. This gives the protein CASSDTDRGRNEQFF.

This clonotype has ten or more counts. The chain combines TRBV5-1 with TRBJ2-7, with 8 positions matching TRBD1. Germline V gives CDR1 SGHRS, CDR2 YFSETQ. The length of the CDR3 is 16 residues. The junction had 7 bases not matched to a gene; V was cut back by 2 bases and J by 0 bases. In DNA form, the CDR3 reads TGCGCCAGCAGCTTTATCAGACAGGGGCGCTCCTACGAGCAGTACTTC. The encoded protein is CASSFIRQGRSYEQYF.

V and J are TRBV20-1 and TRBJ2-5; D assignment may be TRBD1 or TRBD2 (5 bases each). V was clipped by 0 bases and J by 4 bases, with 15 bases between them. The CDR3 is 15 amino acids. CDR1 and CDR2 from the germline V gene are DFQATT and SNEGSKA (reference sequence). The CDR3 coding sequence is TGCAGTGCTAGAGAACTTGGGGGTTTTGGAGAGACCCAGTACTTC. Protein: CSARELGGFGETQYF.

This clonotype was seen only a few times. This chain uses TRBV11-2 with TRBJ2-2, with a tentative D call TRBD2 (6 bases). The V gene's germline CDR1 is SGHAT and CDR2 FQNNGV. Trimming pared 5 bases from V and 7 bases from J, leaving 14 bases between. This CDR3 is built from 14 residues. CDR3 coding DNA: TGTGCCAGCAGCCCCGTTGCGGGGCTCGGGGAGCTGTTTTTT. As protein: CASSPVAGLGELFF. Filled out from reference TRBV11-2 and TRBJ2-2, the complete variable domain reads EAGVAQSPRYKIIEKRQSVAFWCNPISGHATLYWYQQILGQGPKLLIQFQNNGVVDDSQLPKDRFSAERLKGVDSTLKIQPAKLEDSAVYLCASSPVAGLGELFFGEGSRLTVL.

The chain links TRBV9 to TRBJ2-1, with 12 nucleotides matching TRBD1. The CDR3 is 15 residues long. J gave up 8 bases and V 5 bases, and 8 bases lay outside the gene matches. Germline CDR1 and CDR2: SGDLS and YYNGEE. DNA of the CDR3: TGTGCCAGCAGGAGGGGGGACAGGGGGCGCGATGAGCAGTTCTTC. Protein sequence: CASRRGDRGRDEQFF. The full variable domain, completed using reference TRBV9 and TRBJ2-1, is DSGVTQTPKHLITATGQRVTLRCSPRSGDLSVYWYQQSLDQGLQFLIQYYNGEERAKGNILERFSAQQFPDLHSELNLSSLELGDSALYFCASRRGDRGRDEQFFGPGTRLTVL.

This clonotype has more than one count but fewer than ten. The CDR3 DNA is TGTGCCACCAGGGGACTAGCGGGGGGGCCGGGTGCAGATACGCAGTATTTT. Translating it yields CATRGLAGGPGADTQYF. This chain links TRBV24-1 with TRBJ2-3; 16 positions agree with TRBD2. CDR3 length: 17 amino acids. Trimming took 7 bases from V and 4 from J; bases not matched to a gene: 7. Germline V gives CDR1 KGHDR, CDR2 SFDVKD.

The chain carries TRBV5-5 and TRBJ2-1; the D gene could be TRBD1 or TRBD2 (6 bases each). This CDR3 contains 13 residues. Germline loops: CDR1 SGHKS, CDR2 YYEKEE (reference sequence). Trimming took 5 bases from V and 7 from J, leaving 13 bases between them. The CDR3 region is CASSNWGANEQFF. The DNA for the CDR3 is TGTGCCAGCAGTAACTGGGGGGCGAATGAGCAGTTCTTC.

This clonotype was picked up many times. The chain recombines TRBV7-8 with TRBJ2-1; 8 nucleotides line up with TRBD1. CDR1 and CDR2 (germline): SGHVS, FQNEAQ. The CDR3 sequence is 18 residues long. The J segment lost 1 base and the V segment lost 4 bases, leaving 12 bases of the junction unmatched. The CDR3 nucleotides are TGTGCCAGCAGCTCAGCCAGGACAGGGTTTGGTTCCTACAATGAGCAGTTCTTC. It specifies CASSSARTGFGSYNEQFF.

This clonotype was recorded a few times. CDR3 sequence: CASSLVPLNYEQYF. In nucleotides, the CDR3 is TGTGCCAGCAGCCTCGTCCCGCTAAACTACGAGCAGTACTTC. V is TRBV3-2 and J is TRBJ2-7; the table's D call TRBD2 went unverified against the DNA. TRBV3-2 is a recognized pseudogene. The CDR3 runs 14 residues.

The sample holds many counts of this clonotype. The chain couples TRBV28 to TRBJ2-6; D might be TRBD2 (5 bases). CDR1 MDHEN and CDR2 SYDVKM come from the germline V gene. Trimming took 5 bases from V and 4 from J, leaving 15 bases between them. This CDR3 comprises 16 residues. CDR3 nucleotide sequence: TGTGCCAGCAGTGACAATACGGGAACCGGGGCCAACGTCCTGACTTTC. This encodes CASSDNTGTGANVLTF. The full variable domain, with the rest looked up from reference TRBV28 and TRBJ2-6, is DVKVTQSSRYLVKRTGEKVFLECVQDMDHENMFWYRQDPGLGLRLIYFSYDVKMKEKGDIPEGYSVSREKKERFSLILESASTNQTSMYLCASSDNTGTGANVLTFGAGSRLTVL.

This clonotype was seen a few times. The gene calls are TRBV4-1 and TRBJ2-4, with 9 bases lining up with TRBD1. This CDR3 is 15 amino acids long. V was pared by 3 bases and J by 8 bases, with 8 bases of the junction left unmatched. Germline lookup yields CDR1 MGHRA and CDR2 YSYEKL. This CDR3 reads CASSHKGDREHIQYF. CDR3 coding DNA: TGCGCCAGCAGCCACAAAGGGGACAGGGAACACATTCAGTACTTC.

This clonotype was seen at least ten times. This CDR3 is CASRSGQGRAGNTIYF. CDR3 nucleotides: TGTGCCAGCAGGAGCGGACAGGGAAGGGCTGGAAACACCATATATTTT. The chain carries TRBV2 and TRBJ1-3, with TRBD1 matching over 8 bases. The V segment lost 6 bases and the J segment 2 bases; nucleotides outside the gene matches: 9. This CDR3 contains 16 residues. Germline V lookup: CDR1 SNHLY, CDR2 FYNNEI.